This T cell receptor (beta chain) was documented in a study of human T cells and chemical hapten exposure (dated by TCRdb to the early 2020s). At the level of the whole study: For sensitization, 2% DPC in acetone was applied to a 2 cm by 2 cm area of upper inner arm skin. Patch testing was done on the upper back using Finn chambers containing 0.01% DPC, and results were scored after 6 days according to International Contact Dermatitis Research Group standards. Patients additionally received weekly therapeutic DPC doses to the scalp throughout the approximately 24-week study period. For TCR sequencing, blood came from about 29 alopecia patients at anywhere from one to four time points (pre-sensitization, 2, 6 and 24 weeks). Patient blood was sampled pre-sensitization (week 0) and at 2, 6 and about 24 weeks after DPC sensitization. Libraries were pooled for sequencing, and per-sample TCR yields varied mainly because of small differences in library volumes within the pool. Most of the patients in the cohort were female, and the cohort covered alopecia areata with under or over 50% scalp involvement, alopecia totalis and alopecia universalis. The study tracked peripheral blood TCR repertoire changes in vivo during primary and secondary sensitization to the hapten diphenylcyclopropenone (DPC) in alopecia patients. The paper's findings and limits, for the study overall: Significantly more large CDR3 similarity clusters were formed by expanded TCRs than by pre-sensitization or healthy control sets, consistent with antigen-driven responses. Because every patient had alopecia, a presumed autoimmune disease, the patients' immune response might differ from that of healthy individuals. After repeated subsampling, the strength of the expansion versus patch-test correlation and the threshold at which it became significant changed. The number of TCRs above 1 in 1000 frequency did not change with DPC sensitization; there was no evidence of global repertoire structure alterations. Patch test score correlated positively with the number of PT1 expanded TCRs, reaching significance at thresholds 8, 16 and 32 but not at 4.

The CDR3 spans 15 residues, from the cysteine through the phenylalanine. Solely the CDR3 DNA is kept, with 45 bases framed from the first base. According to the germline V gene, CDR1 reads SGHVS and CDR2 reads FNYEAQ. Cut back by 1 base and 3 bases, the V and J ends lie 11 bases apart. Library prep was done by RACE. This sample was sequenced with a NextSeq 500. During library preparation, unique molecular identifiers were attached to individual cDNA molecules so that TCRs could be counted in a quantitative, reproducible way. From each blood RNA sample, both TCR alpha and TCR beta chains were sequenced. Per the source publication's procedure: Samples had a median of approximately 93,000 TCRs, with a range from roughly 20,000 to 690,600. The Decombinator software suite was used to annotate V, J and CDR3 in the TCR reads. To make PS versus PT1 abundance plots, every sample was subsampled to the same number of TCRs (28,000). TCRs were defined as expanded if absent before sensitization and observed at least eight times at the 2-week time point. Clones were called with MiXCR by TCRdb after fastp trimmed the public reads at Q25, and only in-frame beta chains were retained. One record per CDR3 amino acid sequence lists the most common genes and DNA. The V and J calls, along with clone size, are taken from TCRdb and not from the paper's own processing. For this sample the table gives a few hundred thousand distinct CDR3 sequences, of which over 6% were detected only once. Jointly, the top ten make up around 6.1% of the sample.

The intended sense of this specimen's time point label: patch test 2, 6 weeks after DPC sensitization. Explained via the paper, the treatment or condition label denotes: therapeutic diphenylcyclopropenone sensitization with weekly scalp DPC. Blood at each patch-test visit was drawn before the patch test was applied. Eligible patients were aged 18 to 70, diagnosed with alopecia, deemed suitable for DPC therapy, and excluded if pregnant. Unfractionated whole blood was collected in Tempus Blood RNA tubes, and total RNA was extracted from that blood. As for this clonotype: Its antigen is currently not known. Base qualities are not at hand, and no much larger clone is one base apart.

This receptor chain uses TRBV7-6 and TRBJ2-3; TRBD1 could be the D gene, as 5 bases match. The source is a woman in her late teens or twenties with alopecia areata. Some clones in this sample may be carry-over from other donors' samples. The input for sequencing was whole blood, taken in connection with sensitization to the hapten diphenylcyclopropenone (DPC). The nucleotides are TGTGCCAGCAGCTTAGGCGTAGGGGAAACAGATACGCAGTATTTT. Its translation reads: CASSLGVGETDTQYF.